This TCR beta chain was observed in a study of blood T cell repertoires in COVID-19 (dated by TCRdb to the early 2020s). Background for the entire study: Collaborator samples came from the United States, Italy and Spain and covered acute and convalescent phases of COVID-19. The material from the prospective study consisted of cDNA or gDNA derived from T cells, B-cell-depleted T cells, or PBMCs. The dataset comprised deeply sampled blood TCRbeta repertoires from subjects exposed to, actively infected with, or recovered from COVID-19. A freely available public database, intended as a resource for researchers studying the immune response to SARS-CoV-2, is where the repertoires were released. The samples were drawn from two sources: the first 160 participants of the ongoing ImmuneRACE study, and some 1,300 subjects contributed by 6 global collaborators. Sample metadata almost always included a de-identified subject ID, COVID-19 status, age in years and sex. HLA class I and class II types, where available, came from metadata supplied by the sample provider rather than from assay-based typing.

Overall study outcomes, separate from this receptor: How much clinical and demographic metadata was included differed by source and by participant, and the metadata was provided uncurated.

About this clone: Its antigen target is currently unknown. No base qualities exist here, and no much larger clone lies one base off it.

TCRbeta CDR3 regions were amplified from genomic DNA using the immunoSEQ Assay, a bias-controlled multiplex PCR. As for the original processing: The number of nucleated cells in each sample was estimated from the amplification of reference gene primers within the assay. To quantify the absolute abundance of each unique TCRbeta CDR3 rearrangement, sequence reads were collapsed and filtered. For each sample, productive Simpson clonality was calculated as the square root of Simpson's diversity index over productive rearrangements. Imported from immuneACCESS, the table was reduced by TCRdb to in-frame sequences with V and J called. These copies leave out some clones; in studies compared against another copy, an unresolved V gene accounts for under half, and the cause of the remainder is not known. For V, J and clone size, that table is used; D and trimming come from the DNA. In all, the sample holds approximately 140,000 clones, and 88% of those were seen once. Of the sample, more than 2% is held by the ten largest clones.

In Seattle, one collaborating source enrolled patients while the infection was active and tracked those patients longitudinally over the course of disease. The collaborating institutions used their own protocols to collect whole blood in K2EDTA tubes. For TCRbeta analysis, collaborators shipped samples in one of three forms: frozen whole blood, isolated PBMCs, or DNA extracted from either of those sample types. Inclusive of the bounding cysteine and phenylalanine, the CDR3 is 15 residues long. Only CDR3 DNA remains: 45 bases, in frame from the first base. CDR1 and CDR2 (MNHEY, SVGEGT) derive from the germline V gene. Trimming removed 3 bases from V and 0 bases from J, leaving 9 bases between the germline ends.

The receptor's source is a human donor with COVID-19, enrolled during active disease. The donor label of this sample is uncertain. Sequencing was done on a sample of peripheral blood. The rearranged chain carries TRBV6-2 or TRBV6-3 and TRBJ1-5, with no confidently assigned D gene. The CDR3 protein sequence reads: CASSYSGYSNQPQHF. The sequenced DNA: TGTGCCAGCAGTTATTCCGGGTATAGCAATCAGCCCCAGCATTTT.